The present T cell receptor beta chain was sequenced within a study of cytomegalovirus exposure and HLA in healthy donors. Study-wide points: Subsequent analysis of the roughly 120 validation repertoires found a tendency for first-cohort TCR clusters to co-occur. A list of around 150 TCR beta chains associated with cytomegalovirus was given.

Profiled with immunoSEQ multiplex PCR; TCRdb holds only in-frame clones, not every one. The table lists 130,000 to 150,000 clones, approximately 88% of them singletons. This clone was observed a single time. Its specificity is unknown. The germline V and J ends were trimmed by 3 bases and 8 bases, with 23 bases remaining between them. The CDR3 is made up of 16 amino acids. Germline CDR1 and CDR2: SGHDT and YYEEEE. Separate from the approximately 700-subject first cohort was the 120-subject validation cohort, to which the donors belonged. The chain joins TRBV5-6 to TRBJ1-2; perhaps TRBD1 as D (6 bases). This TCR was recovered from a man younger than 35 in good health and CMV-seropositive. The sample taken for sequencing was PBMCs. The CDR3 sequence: CASSYPASGGSGGYTF. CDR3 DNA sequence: TGTGCCAGCAGCTACCCCGCGAGTGGGGGCTCGGGGGGCTACACCTTC.